The T cell receptor beta chain described here comes from a study of blood T cell repertoires in COVID-19. Study background: Specimens from acute and convalescent COVID-19 originated in the United States, Italy and Spain. Sample material is recorded as cDNA or gDNA derived from T cells, B-cell-depleted T cells, or PBMCs.

Seattle cases were enrolled at active infection and followed longitudinally. Source study methods: Nucleated cell counts were estimated from reference gene primer amplification. Clones were sequenced by immunoSEQ multiplex PCR, and TCRdb holds only the in-frame ones, with some missing. From that table come the V and J calls and clone size; the DNA was used to work out D and trimming. The repertoire has around 230,000 clones, under 90% of them found once; the top ten carry 11%. Germline CDR1 SGHTA, CDR2 FQGNSA. V lost 5 bases, J lost 6 bases, and 20 bases lay in between. The CDR3 is 16 amino acids. The sequence derives from a man over 45 with COVID-19, enrolled during active disease. Material for sequencing was peripheral blood. The chain combines TRBV7-2 with TRBJ1-5; TRBD1 is a possible D gene (5 bases). CDR3 in amino acids: CASSPRGGGLGQPQHF. CDR3 coding DNA: TGTGCCAGCAGCCCCCGGGGGGGAGGTCTAGGTCAGCCCCAGCATTTT.